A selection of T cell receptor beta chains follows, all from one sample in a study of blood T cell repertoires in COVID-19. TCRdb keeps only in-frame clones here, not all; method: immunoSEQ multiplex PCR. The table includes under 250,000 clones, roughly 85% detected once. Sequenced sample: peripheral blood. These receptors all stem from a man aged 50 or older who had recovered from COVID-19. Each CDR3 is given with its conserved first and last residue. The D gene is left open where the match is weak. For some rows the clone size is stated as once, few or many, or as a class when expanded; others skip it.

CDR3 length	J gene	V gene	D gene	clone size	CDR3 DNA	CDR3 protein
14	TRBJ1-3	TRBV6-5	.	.	TGTGCCAGCATCCTTCCTTTCGGTGGAAACACCATATATTTT	CASILPFGGNTIYF
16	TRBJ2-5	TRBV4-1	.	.	TGCGCCAGCAGCCAAGAGAAGGCTAGCGCTACGGAGACCCAGTACTTC	CASSQEKASATETQYF
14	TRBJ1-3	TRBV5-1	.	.	TGCGCCAGCAGCTTGGAGGGGAACCGAAACACCATATATTTT	CASSLEGNRNTIYF
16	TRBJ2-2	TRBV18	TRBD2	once	TGTGCCAGCTCACTACAAAGCGGGACGGGCACCGGGGAGCTGTTTTTT	CASSLQSGTGTGELFF
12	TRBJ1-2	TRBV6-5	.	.	TGTGCCAGCAGCCCCCAGGTGGGTGGCTACACCTTC	CASSPQVGGYTF
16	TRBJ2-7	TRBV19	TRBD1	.	TGTGCCAGTAGTGTGTCTCCGGGACAGAACTCCTACGAGCAGTACTTC	CASSVSPGQNSYEQYF
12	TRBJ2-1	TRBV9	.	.	TGTGCCAGCAGCGTAGACAGGGATCGGCAGTTCTTC	CASSVDRDRQFF
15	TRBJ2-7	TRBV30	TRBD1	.	TGTGCCTGGAACCCCCGGGCAGGGGGCATCTACGAGCAGTACTTC	CAWNPRAGGIYEQYF
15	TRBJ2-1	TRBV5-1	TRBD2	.	TGCGCCAGCAGCCGAACCCCCTTTCAGCGGGAGGGCCGGGTCTTC	CASSRTPFQREGRVF
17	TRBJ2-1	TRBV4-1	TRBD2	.	TGCGCCAGCAGCCAAGAACGGCTAGCGGGAGCCTACAATGAGCAGTTCTTC	CASSQERLAGAYNEQFF
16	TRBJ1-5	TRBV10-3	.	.	TGTGCCATCAGTGACCAAACAGGGCCGGGCAATCAGCCCCAGCATTTT	CAISDQTGPGNQPQHF
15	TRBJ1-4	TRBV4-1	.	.	TGCGCCAGCAGCCAAGATCCGGGACTTGGTTTGAAACTGTTTTTT	CASSQDPGLGLKLFF
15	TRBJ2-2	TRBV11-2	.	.	TGTGCCAGCAGCTCACTTCAGGGAGGAACCGGGGAGCTGTTTTTT	CASSSLQGGTGELFF
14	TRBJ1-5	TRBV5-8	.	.	TGTGCCAGCAGGAGGAGGGGTGGATATCAGCCCCAGCATTTT	CASRRRGGYQPQHF
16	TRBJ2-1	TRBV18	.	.	TGTGCCAGCTCTCTTGACTCCATGAAGTCATCCAATGAGCAGTTCTTC	CASSLDSMKSSNEQFF
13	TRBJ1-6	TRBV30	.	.	TGTGCCTGGAAAAGGACAGTCAATTCACCCCTCCACTTT	CAWKRTVNSPLHF
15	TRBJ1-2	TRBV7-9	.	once	TGTGCCAGCAGCTTAGTCGGCCCGAGGAACTATGGCTACACCTTC	CASSLVGPRNYGYTF
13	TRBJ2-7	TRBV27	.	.	TGTGCCAGCAGTTTTGGAGAGGCCTACGAGCAGTACTTC	CASSFGEAYEQYF
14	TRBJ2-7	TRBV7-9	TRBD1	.	TGTGCCAGCAGCCGGGACAGTCCCCTCTCCGAGCAGTACTTC	CASSRDSPLSEQYF
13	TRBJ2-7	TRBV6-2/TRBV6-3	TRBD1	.	TGTGCCAGCAGTTACCTGACAGGGGCCGAGCAGTACTTC	CASSYLTGAEQYF
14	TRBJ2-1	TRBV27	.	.	TGTGCCAGCAGGCGGGCGGGAACGGACTATGAGCAGTTCTTC	CASRRAGTDYEQFF
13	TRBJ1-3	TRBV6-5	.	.	TGTGCCAGCAGTTACTCAGGAGTGGGCACCATATATTTT	CASSYSGVGTIYF
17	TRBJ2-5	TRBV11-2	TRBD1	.	TGTGCCAGCAGCTTACTAGGGGCAGGGGGCTACCAAGAGACCCAGTACTTC	CASSLLGAGGYQETQYF
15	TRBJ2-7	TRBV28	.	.	TGTGCCAGCATAAACTCCGGGGCGGGGCTCTACGAGCAGTACTTC	CASINSGAGLYEQYF
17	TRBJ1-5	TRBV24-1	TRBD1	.	TGTGCCACCAGTGATTCCGCGGGACAGGGGGCGAGGCAGCCCCAGCATTTT	CATSDSAGQGARQPQHF
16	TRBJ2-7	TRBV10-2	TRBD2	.	TGCGCCAGCAGTGAGTCGACGGCTAGCGGGAGTCGCGAGCAGTACTTC	CASSESTASGSREQYF
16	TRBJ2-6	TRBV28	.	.	TGTGCCAGCAGCCCTATTAGCCGCTCTGGGGCCAACGTCCTGACTTTC	CASSPISRSGANVLTF
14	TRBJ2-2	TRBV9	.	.	TGTGCCAGCAGCGTAGAGGGGTACACCGGGGAGCTGTTTTTT	CASSVEGYTGELFF
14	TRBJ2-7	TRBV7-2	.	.	TGTGCCAGCACCTTTAGCCCAGGGGCGCGGGAGCAGTACTTC	CASTFSPGAREQYF
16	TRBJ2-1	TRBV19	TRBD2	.	TGTGCCAGTAGTCCGGGGGAGGGCCCTTCCTACAATGAGCAGTTCTTC	CASSPGEGPSYNEQFF
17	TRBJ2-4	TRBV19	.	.	TGTGCCAGTAGTATGTTTCAGGGGAATCTAGCCAAAAACATTCAGTACTTC	CASSMFQGNLAKNIQYF
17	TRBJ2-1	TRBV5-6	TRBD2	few	TGTGCCAGCAGCTTTTGGGCTAGCGGGAGGGACTACAATGAGCAGTTCTTC	CASSFWASGRDYNEQFF
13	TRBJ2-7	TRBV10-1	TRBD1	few	TGCGCCAGCAGTGTGGGGACAGACTACGAGCAGTACTTC	CASSVGTDYEQYF
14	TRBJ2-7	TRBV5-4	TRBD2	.	TGTGCCAGCAGCCAAGGACTAGCGGGAGTCGAGCAGTACTTC	CASSQGLAGVEQYF
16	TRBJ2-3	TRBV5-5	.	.	TGTGCCAGCAGCTGGACAGCTCGATATAGCACAGATACGCAGTATTTT	CASSWTARYSTDTQYF
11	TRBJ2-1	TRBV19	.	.	TGTGCCAGCATGTCATACAATGAGCAGTTCTTC	CASMSYNEQFF
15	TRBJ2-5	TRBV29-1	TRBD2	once	TGCAGCGTGTACATGACTAGCGGGAGATCGGAGACCCAGTACTTC	CSVYMTSGRSETQYF
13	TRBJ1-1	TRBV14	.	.	TGTGCCAGCAGCCAGCGAATGAACACTGAAGCTTTCTTT	CASSQRMNTEAFF
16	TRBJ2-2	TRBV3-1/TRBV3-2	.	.	TGTGCCAGCAGTCTAGATCGGAGCAAAACCACCGGGGAGCTGTTTTTT	CASSLDRSKTTGELFF
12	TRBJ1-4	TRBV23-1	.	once	TGCGCCAGCAGCCCAACCAGAGAAAAACTGTTTTTT	CASSPTREKLFF
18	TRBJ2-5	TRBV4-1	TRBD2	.	TGCGCCAGCAGCCAAGATTTCCTAGCGGGAGGGCCGAGAGAGACCCAGTACTTC	CASSQDFLAGGPRETQYF
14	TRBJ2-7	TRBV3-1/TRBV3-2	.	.	TGTGCCAGCAGCCGGAGGGGCGGCATCTACGAGCAGTACTTC	CASSRRGGIYEQYF
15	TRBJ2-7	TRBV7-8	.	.	TGTGCCAGCAGCTCCCCCCGCGTATTCGCCTACGAGCAGTACTTC	CASSSPRVFAYEQYF
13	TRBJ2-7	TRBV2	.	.	TGTGCCAGCAGCGAACGGGATTTCTACGAGCAGTACTTC	CASSERDFYEQYF
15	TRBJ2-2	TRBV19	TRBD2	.	TGTGCCAGTAGTATCAATGGGAGGGCCACCGGGGAGCTGTTTTTT	CASSINGRATGELFF
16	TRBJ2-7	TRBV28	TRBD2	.	TGTGCCAGCAGGATATCCACTAGCGGGAGATACTACGAGCAGTACTTC	CASRISTSGRYYEQYF
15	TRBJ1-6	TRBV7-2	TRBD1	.	TGTGCCAGCAGCGCCCGGACAGGGCCTGGGGATTCCCTCCACTTT	CASSARTGPGDSLHF
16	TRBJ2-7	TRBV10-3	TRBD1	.	TGTGCCATCAGTGAGGGACAGGGGACCCGCTCCTACGAGCAGTACTTC	CAISEGQGTRSYEQYF
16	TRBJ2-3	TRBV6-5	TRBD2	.	TGTGCCAGCAGTTACTCTTTCGGGAGGCCCACAGATACGCAGTATTTT	CASSYSFGRPTDTQYF
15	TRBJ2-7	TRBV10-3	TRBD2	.	TGTGCCATCAGTGATTCCGGGACTACCTCCTACGAGCAGTACTTC	CAISDSGTTSYEQYF